These 9 T cell receptor beta chains were all obtained from the same sample, sequenced in a study of OX40 agonist ivuxolimab in advanced cancers. Sequencing was performed with immunoSEQ multiplex PCR; in TCRdb, only in-frame clones are kept and a portion is missing. The table lists under 35,000 clones, around 76% of them singletons. Source: CD4+ or CD8+ T cells sorted from blood, taken in a trial of the OX40 agonist ivuxolimab. The receptors stem from an adult with an advanced solid tumor such as melanoma, head and neck, liver or kidney cancer.

The V and J genes are TRBV7-6 and TRBJ1-6; 11 bases agree with TRBD1. CDR3 size: 20 residues. Germline CDR1 and CDR2: SGHVS and FNYEAQ. Trimming cost V 6 bases and J 3 bases; bases outside gene matches: 16. The DNA for the CDR3 is TGTGCCAGCAGATGGGACAGGGGGAGCTCGGCAGTCAGCTATAATTCACCCCTCCACTTT. Encoded protein: CASRWDRGSSAVSYNSPLHF.

The V gene is TRBV7-9, the J gene TRBJ2-1, with 10 bases that match TRBD1. CDR3 length: 14 residues. V shed 5 bases, J shed 10 bases, and the junction held 8 bases outside the gene matches. Germline V gene data show CDR1 as SEHNR and CDR2 as FQNEAQ (reference sequence). The chain's CDR3 is CASSPGTGVKEQFF. CDR3 DNA: TGTGCCAGCAGCCCAGGGACAGGGGTGAAGGAGCAGTTCTTC.

The rearrangement uses TRBV30 and TRBJ2-5; D gene ambiguous. CDR3 length: 15 residues. Germline CDR1 and CDR2: GTSNPN and SVGIG (reference sequence). The germline V and J ends were trimmed by 0 bases and 5 bases, with 16 bases remaining between them. The CDR3 DNA is TGTGCCTGGAGTGTAACCAGAGTTGCGCTGGAGACCCAGTACTTC. Amino acid sequence: CAWSVTRVALETQYF.

The chain combines TRBV7-2 with TRBJ1-2; possibly TRBD1 for D (5 bases). The V end lost 4 bases, the J end lost 2 bases, and 20 bases lay between the germline ends. Germline CDR1 SGHTA, CDR2 FQGNSA. CDR3 length equals 17 residues. In nucleotides, the CDR3 is TGTGCCAGCAGCTGGCGGGACCTTGTAGATTCGAACTATGGCTACACCTTC. It encodes CASSWRDLVDSNYGYTF.

V gene TRBV20-1 combines with J gene TRBJ2-5; unclear D gene. The CDR3 contains 11 residues. V lost 7 bases and J 4 bases, leaving 10 bases between the germline ends. CDR1 is DFQATT, CDR2 SNEGSKA, per germline (reference sequence). The CDR3 protein is CSVQERETQYF. The CDR3 nucleotides are TGCAGTGTCCAAGAACGAGAGACCCAGTACTTC.

V is TRBV6-4 and J is TRBJ2-5; D gene unclear. The germline V gene has CDR1 MRHNA and CDR2 SNTAGT. Trimming removed 7 bases from V and 2 bases from J, with 14 bases in between. This CDR3 has 14 amino acids. CDR3 sequence reads: CASKSRPVQETQYF. In DNA, the CDR3 is TGTGCCAGCAAGTCCCGGCCAGTTCAAGAGACCCAGTACTTC.

J is TRBJ2-4 and V is TRBV19, with a possible D match to TRBD2 (5 bases). The length of the CDR3 is 15 residues. Between the trimmed V and J ends, which lost 3 bases and 7 bases, there was a span of 16 bases. Germline CDR1 LNHDA, CDR2 SQIVND (reference sequence). CDR3 protein: CASSIRGRGGNIQYF. The DNA of the CDR3 is TGTGCCAGTAGTATCCGGGGTCGTGGTGGGAACATTCAGTACTTC.

This chain joins TRBV28 and TRBJ2-3, with D maybe TRBD2 (5 bases). Germline CDR1 MDHEN, CDR2 SYDVKM. The CDR3 contains 14 residues. V lost 5 bases and J lost 0, with 9 bases in between. The CDR3 protein is CASSMTGSTDTQYF. The CDR3 bases are TGTGCCAGCAGTATGACGGGAAGCACAGATACGCAGTATTTT.

The genes are TRBV4-1 and TRBJ2-1, with unresolved D. The V end was cut by 4 bases, the J end by 2 bases, with 12 bases between. Germline lookup yields CDR1 MGHRA and CDR2 YSYEKL. This CDR3 is 15 amino acids long. This CDR3 reads CASSLLGLAYNEQFF. The CDR3 DNA is TGCGCCAGCAGCCTTCTCGGGCTAGCCTACAATGAGCAGTTCTTC.